This entry features one T cell receptor beta chain sequence. Its antigen is unknown. Selected pancreatic ductal adenocarcinoma patients had undergone surgery without neoadjuvant therapy. The data were obtained in a study of T cells in pancreatic ductal adenocarcinoma. General study findings and limits: Tumor and blood clonality did not differ significantly, about 0.11 versus 0.078. Enrichment of CD45RO+ effector over naive T cells in tumors may bias clonality. Tumor samples had fewer productive templates and roughly 7.7-fold fewer unique clonotypes than blood.

The V gene lost 3 bases and the J gene lost 0 bases, with 17 bases spanning the gap. The CDR3 is 17 amino acids. Germline loops: CDR1 MDHEN, CDR2 SYDVKM. Produced via immunoSEQ multiplex PCR; TCRdb's table is partial and in-frame only. This table holds more than 85,000 clones, about 95% found once. This receptor was identified in a human donor with pancreatic ductal adenocarcinoma. The gene calls are TRBV28 and TRBJ1-2; tentatively, D is TRBD1 (6 bases). Material for sequencing was PBMCs. As DNA, the CDR3 is TGTGCCAGCAGTTTCCCCGCTCATCAGGGGACTAACTATGGCTACACCTTC. As protein: CASSFPAHQGTNYGYTF.